This TCR beta chain comes out of a study of spatial heterogeneity in lung cancer. Study information: Alpha-chain sequences were consistently detected less often than beta-chain sequences.

In this sample, this clonotype is medium-sized (0.01 to 0.1%). TCRdb re-called the 5' RACE reads through MiXCR, storing one row per CDR3 protein. In the table there are roughly 2,400 distinct CDR3 sequences, around 13% of which are singletons. J lost 0 bases, V lost 3 bases, and 22 bases had no gene match. The CDR3 spans 23 residues. Time point here: sample taken at primary tumor resection. The approximately 78 donors had untreated early-stage non-small cell lung cancer. Material: normal lung tissue next to the tumor, obtained at surgery. The chain has TRBV23-1 and TRBJ2-6; TRBD1 aligns across 8 bases. TRBV23-1 is classed as an ORF, of uncertain function. The receptor was derived from a female donor with early-stage non-small cell lung cancer. The CDR3 DNA sequence: TGCGCCAGCAGTCACCGCCGGGGGACAGGATGCATGATCACTCCCTCTGGGGCCAACGTCCTGACTTTC. The encoded protein is CASSHRRGTGCMITPSGANVLTF.